This TCR beta chain was found in a study of post-analysis software for immune sequencing data (dated by TCRdb to 2015 to 2017). The study in broad terms: Recorded disease courses included relapsing-remitting, secondary progressive and progressive-relapsing multiple sclerosis, with some patients lacking subtype annotation. The patient repertoires were compared against 11 previously published healthy control repertoires obtained from donors aged about 6 to 25 years. A subset of samples was prepared in parallel using single-end sample barcoding, then pooled and co-amplified after Illumina adapter ligation. The full study reports these points: Direct clustering with F measure revealed strong co-clustering of samples prepared in the same batch, which led to a batch-effect correction. Four or five TRBV segments, including TRBV5-6, TRBV5-1 and TRBV20-1, were significantly more frequent in patients than controls. The control group was slightly older than the multiple sclerosis patient group. Significantly lower normalized Chao1 diversity was found in multiple sclerosis patients than in controls, suggesting substantial peripheral T-cell clonal expansion.

From its cysteine to its phenylalanine, the CDR3 spans 16 amino acids. Only the CDR3 part of the read is kept: 48 bases, read in frame from the first base. V drops 5 bases and J drops 2 bases, leaving 13 bases in between. To demonstrate the VDJtools post-analysis software, TCR beta repertoires were profiled from the peripheral blood of roughly 14 young patients with multiple sclerosis. The multiple sclerosis patients were children and adolescents ranging in age from roughly 6 to 15 years. In this sample, this clonotype turned up a few times. Which antigen it targets is not known. Base qualities are not at hand, and no much larger clone is one base apart. To prepare the library, PCR was applied. TCRdb lists the instrument as Illumina HiSeq 2500. Unique molecular identifiers were incorporated into TCR beta cDNA libraries to reduce PCR and sequencing biases. Per 1 to 10 million input T cells, roughly 500,000 cDNA molecules were obtained, such that each molecule approximated one T cell. The patient libraries were prepared and sequenced with the same protocol used for the earlier healthy control dataset. Samples belonging to the same batch were prepared together, multiplexed and sequenced on a shared HiSeq lane. Concerning the study's data processing: MIGEC was used to process the raw barcoded reads, and molecular identifier groups with only a single read were discarded before consensus assembly and CDR3 extraction. Clonotype tables were post-analysed with VDJtools, normalizing diversity by down-sampling all datasets to the smallest sample size. In repertoire overlap clustering, CDR3 amino acid sequences, but not nucleotide sequences, were matched to correct batch-related cross-sample contamination. The public reads were quality trimmed at Q25 with fastp and then assembled into clones with MiXCR by TCRdb, keeping productive beta chains. Rows with a matching CDR3 protein are joined into one entry that keeps the most common DNA and genes. The V and J calls follow TCRdb's processing rather than the paper's. This sample gives about 820,000 distinct CDR3 sequences in total; approximately 50% of them show up just once. The ten top clones hold 4.6% of the sample.

Sample: blood. This receptor was taken from a girl aged 10-17 years with multiple sclerosis. Recombination linked TRBV12-3 or TRBV12-4 to TRBJ2-6; too little of a D gene remains to name it. The CDR3 is CASSTAGFAGANVLTF. The DNA sequence follows: TGTGCCAGCAGTACTGCTGGGTTCGCTGGGGCCAACGTCCTGACTTTC.